Detailed here is one T cell receptor (beta chain). Its antigen remains unidentified. Time point defined: patch test 1, 2 weeks after DPC sensitization. Treatment meaning: therapeutic diphenylcyclopropenone sensitization with weekly scalp DPC. Prior to each patch test being applied, blood was drawn. TCRdb re-called the RACE reads with MiXCR, one entry per CDR3 protein. This sample carries around 75,000 distinct CDR3 sequences, over 9.5% of them seen once, and the ten largest clones take roughly 4%. Germline-derived CDR1 and CDR2 are SGHTA and FQGTGA. The CDR3 has 15 amino acids. The junction had 6 bases not matched to a gene; V was cut back by 5 bases and J by 9 bases. These data come from a study of human T cells and chemical hapten exposure. The wider study: TCR yields per sample varied mostly from small pooled library volume differences.

Regarding the study as a whole: Every donor had alopecia, and their immune response may therefore differ from healthy people's.

Specimen: whole blood, collected in connection with sensitization to the hapten diphenylcyclopropenone (DPC). This TCR was recovered from a woman aged 60-75 years with alopecia areata. Some clones in this sample may be carry-over from other donors' samples. The chain carries TRBV7-3 and TRBJ2-1, with 14 nucleotides matching TRBD2. The CDR3 region is CASSGTSGGTGEQFF. The CDR3, as DNA: TGTGCCAGCAGCGGGACTAGCGGGGGAACGGGTGAGCAGTTCTTC.